A single sample gave rise to the 12 T cell receptor beta chains below, sequenced in a study of shared clonotypes between healthy human individuals. Only CD45RO-negative cells positively selected for CCR7 counted as naive CD8 cells, so terminally differentiated effector memory CD45RA+ cells were excluded. TCRdb's copy holds only in-frame clones and misses some; the assay was immunoSEQ multiplex PCR. This sample carries about 2.1 million clones, about 94% of them seen once, and the ten largest clones take around 1.8%. Sequenced material: naive CD8+ T cells from PBMCs. These TCRs come from a man younger than 35 in good health. Some clones in this sample may be carry-over from other donors' samples.

The CDR3 reads CAITPLPPIQGGSKNIQYF. Written as DNA, the CDR3 is TGTGCCATCACCCCCCTTCCCCCCATCCAAGGTGGGAGCAAAAACATTCAGTACTTC. The chain couples TRBV7-8 to TRBJ2-4; TRBD2 is a possible D gene (5 bases). With 10 bases removed from V and 3 bases from J, the gap between germline ends came to 31 bases. Germline V lookup: CDR1 SGHVS, CDR2 FQNEAQ. This CDR3 contains 19 residues.

The chain has TRBV7-8 and TRBJ2-7, with D possibly matching TRBD1 (7 bases). This CDR3 region has 18 residues. The germline V gene has CDR1 SGHVS and CDR2 FQNEAQ. Deletions cut 4 bases from V and 5 bases from J, with 27 bases between. DNA for the CDR3: TGTGCCAGCAGCTCGGGACTGGAGAGAACAGGGGTAGTCAACGAGCAGTACTTC. Protein sequence: CASSSGLERTGVVNEQYF.

This chain uses TRBV27 with TRBJ2-7; either TRBD1 or TRBD2 may supply D (5 bases each). CDR3 size: 12 residues. Germline CDR1 reads MNHEY; CDR2 reads SMNVEV (reference sequence). V lost 4 bases to trimming and J lost 10 bases, with 14 bases between them. CDR3: CASSYGGSPQYF. The CDR3 DNA reads TGTGCCAGCAGTTATGGGGGATCGCCACAGTACTTC.

V gene TRBV19 combines with J gene TRBJ1-1; D uncertain. V was cut by 2 bases and J by 1 base, with 14 bases left in between. The CDR3 loop spans 16 amino acids. Germline CDR1 LNHDA, CDR2 SQIVND (reference sequence). The CDR3 here is CASSIREDVRNTEAFF. The DNA of the CDR3 is TGTGCCAGTAGTATAAGGGAGGACGTAAGGAACACTGAAGCTTTCTTT. Together with reference TRBV19 and TRBJ1-1, the CDR3 gives the full variable domain: DGGITQSPKYLFRKEGQNVTLSCEQNLNHDAMYWYRQDPGQGLRLIYYSQIVNDFQKGDIAEGYSVSREKKESFPLTVTSAQKNPTAFYLCASSIREDVRNTEAFFGQGTRLTVV.

V and J are TRBV7-9 and TRBJ2-5; perhaps TRBD2 as D (5 bases). The germline V gene has CDR1 SEHNR and CDR2 FQNEAQ (reference sequence). The CDR3 has 15 residues. Trimming stripped 0 bases from V and 5 bases from J, with 13 bases between. CDR3 sequence: CASSLASPGRETQYF. CDR3 DNA: TGTGCCAGCAGCTTAGCCAGTCCGGGAAGGGAGACCCAGTACTTC.

The chain is built from TRBV5-4 and TRBJ2-1; the match to TRBD2 covers 8 bases. The germline gives CDR1 SGHNT, CDR2 YYREEE (reference sequence). This CDR3 has 16 amino acids. V gave up 0 bases and J gave up 10 bases; unmatched junction bases: 12. CDR3 in amino acids: CASSLGTGLELGEQFF. The CDR3 DNA follows: TGTGCCAGCAGCTTGGGAACGGGACTAGAACTGGGAGAGCAGTTCTTC.

The chain combines TRBV28 with TRBJ2-7; TRBD1 is a possible D gene (6 bases). V was shortened by 7 bases and J by 1 base, with 14 bases between the two germline ends. CDR3 length: 14 amino acids. CDR1 is MDHEN, CDR2 SYDVKM, per germline. CDR3 in amino acids: CASTRRDTSYEQYF. The DNA of the CDR3 is TGTGCCAGCACCCGCCGGGACACTTCCTACGAGCAGTACTTC.

This chain joins TRBV13 and TRBJ2-4, with 9 nucleotides matching TRBD1. V gave up 5 bases and J gave up 2 bases; unmatched junction bases: 7. CDR1 and CDR2 from the germline V gene are PRHDT and FYEKMQ (reference sequence). The CDR3 spans 16 residues. Written as DNA, the CDR3 is TGTGCCAGCAGCACCCGGGACAGGGCTCCCAAAAACATTCAGTACTTC. It translates to CASSTRDRAPKNIQYF.

The chain links TRBV2 to TRBJ2-7, with TRBD2 matching 13 bases. Unmatched junction bases numbered 4, after V lost 7 bases and J lost 4 bases. From germline, CDR1 is SNHLY and CDR2 FYNNEI. The CDR3 extends over 14 amino acids. The CDR3 DNA sequence: TGTGCCAGCAAAGGACTAGCGGGAGTATACGAGCAGTACTTC. It specifies CASKGLAGVYEQYF.

The chain combines TRBV27 with TRBJ1-1; no clear D. Per germline, CDR1 MNHEY and CDR2 SMNVEV (reference sequence). Trimming shortened V by 2 bases and J by 6 bases, and 16 bases separated the two germline ends. This CDR3 comprises 15 residues. The chain's CDR3 is CASSLAPFLTPEAFF. CDR3 in DNA: TGTGCCAGCAGTTTAGCTCCTTTCCTAACCCCTGAAGCTTTCTTT.

The chain links TRBV27 to TRBJ1-1, with 10 positions matching TRBD1. The CDR3 totals 14 residues. The ends lost 5 bases at V and 11 bases at J; junction bases unmatched: 11. The V gene's germline CDR1 is MNHEY and CDR2 SMNVEV (reference sequence). The CDR3 loop is CASSPWTGGPRAFF. The CDR3 DNA is TGTGCCAGCAGTCCTTGGACAGGGGGTCCAAGGGCTTTCTTT.

The gene calls are TRBV6-1 and TRBJ2-7; TRBD2 might be the D (5 bases). The CDR3 contains 16 residues. The germline V gene has CDR1 MNHNS and CDR2 SASEGT. V lost 4 bases and J lost 0, with 16 bases in between. The CDR3 loop reads CASSAVSRTFSYEQYF. The CDR3, as DNA: TGTGCCAGCAGTGCTGTCAGCCGGACTTTCTCCTACGAGCAGTACTTC.